This T cell receptor (beta chain) was identified in a study of blood T cell repertoires in COVID-19. Study in general: Material from acute and convalescent COVID-19 was sourced from the United States, Italy and Spain.

Produced via immunoSEQ multiplex PCR; TCRdb's table is partial and in-frame only. The table lists approximately 470,000 clones, 80% to 90% of them singletons, with 3.2% in the top ten. The sequence derives from a human donor in a cohort sampled during active COVID-19. Sequencing was carried out using peripheral blood.

The CDR3: CAIKGLATDTQYF. The CDR3 coding sequence is TGTGCCATCAAAGGACTTGCCACAGATACGCAGTATTTT. This chain links TRBV10-3 with TRBJ2-3; D possibly corresponds to TRBD2 (5 bases). The CDR3 is made up of 13 amino acids. V lost 7 bases to trimming and J lost 2 bases, with 10 bases between them. Germline V gene sequence: CDR1 ENHRY, CDR2 SYGVKD.